What follows are 7 T cell receptor beta chains derived from one specimen sequenced in a study of CD8 T cells in ankylosing spondylitis (dated by TCRdb to the late 2010s). The investigation overall reported the following: A TCR beta motif made up of eight highly homologous amino acid variants appeared to be characteristic of blood from ankylosing spondylitis patients.

No antigen has been identified for these receptors. Libraries were made using 5' RACE. Sequencer: Illumina HiSeq 2500. TCRdb trimmed public reads at Q25 via fastp, called clones via MiXCR and kept in-frame beta chains. Merged by CDR3 protein, the rows form single entries marked with the most common genes and DNA. The sample records some 840,000 distinct CDR3 sequences, 10% to 15% of which are singletons. The ten largest clones represent 0.45% to 0.6% of the sample. Sequences were obtained from blood, either unsorted or a sorted T cell fraction (not recorded which). The origin of the receptors is a male donor with ankylosing spondylitis.

Ten or more counts support this clonotype. The chain links TRBV12-3 or TRBV12-4 to TRBJ2-2; 11 positions agree with TRBD1. The CDR3 loop spans 16 amino acids. After removal of 2 bases from V and 5 bases from J, the junction contained 4 bases not matched to a gene. CDR3 in amino acids: CASSLLGQGATGELFF. The CDR3 DNA reads TGTGCCAGCAGTTTATTAGGACAGGGGGCGACCGGGGAGCTGTTTTTT.

The table lists this clonotype with a few counts. V usage is TRBV20-1 and J usage is TRBJ2-3, with 10 positions matching TRBD2. The CDR3 covers 16 residues. The germline V gene has CDR1 DFQATT and CDR2 SNEGSKA (reference sequence). V shed 1 base, J shed 0 bases, and the junction held 4 bases outside the gene matches. DNA of the CDR3: TGCAGTGCTAGAGGGCTAGCGGGAGCTAGCACAGATACGCAGTATTTT. Translated: CSARGLAGASTDTQYF.

This chain joins TRBV20-1 and TRBJ2-7; 9 positions match TRBD2. Germline CDR1 DFQATT, CDR2 SNEGSKA (reference sequence). V lost 0 bases to trimming and J lost 4 bases; unmatched junction nucleotides: 7. The CDR3 extends over 15 amino acids. DNA for the CDR3: TGCAGTGCTAGAGATACCCTAGCGGGAAGGTACGAGCAGTACTTC. Amino acids: CSARDTLAGRYEQYF.

The chain joins TRBV7-2 to TRBJ1-1; D ambiguous. CDR3 length equals 14 residues. The germline gives CDR1 SGHTA, CDR2 FQGNSA. Trimming took 6 bases from V and 0 from J, leaving 11 bases between them. CDR3: CASRPKSLNTEAFF. The CDR3 DNA follows: TGTGCCAGCAGGCCGAAAAGCCTGAACACTGAAGCTTTCTTT.

There are a few counts of this clonotype. The V and J genes are TRBV20-1 and TRBJ2-2; D gene ambiguous. The V gene lost 0 bases and the J gene lost 4 bases, with 9 bases spanning the gap. Germline V gene sequence: CDR1 DFQATT, CDR2 SNEGSKA (reference sequence). This CDR3 region has 14 residues. CDR3 coding DNA: TGCAGTGCTAGAGATCGAGGACCCACCGGGGAGCTGTTTTTT. Translating gives CSARDRGPTGELFF.

This clonotype was seen a few times. The chain employs TRBV5-5 and TRBJ1-4; D is unresolved. Germline V gene sequence: CDR1 SGHKS, CDR2 YYEKEE (reference sequence). The V end was cut by 2 bases, the J end by 0 bases, with 8 bases between. The CDR3 spans 15 residues. The CDR3: CASSFYVATNEKLFF. CDR3 DNA sequence: TGTGCCAGCAGCTTCTACGTTGCAACTAATGAAAAACTGTTTTTT.

The chain carries TRBV5-6 and TRBJ2-5, with D perhaps matching TRBD1 or TRBD2 (6 bases each). CDR3 length equals 14 residues. V gave up 2 bases and J gave up 4 bases, with 12 bases separating them. Germline V CDR1 and CDR2: SGHDT, YYEEEE. CDR3 nucleotide sequence: TGTGCCAGCAGCTTCAAAGGGGGAGGAGAGACCCAGTACTTC. Residues: CASSFKGGGETQYF.